This T cell receptor (beta chain) was profiled in a study of cytomegalovirus exposure and HLA in healthy donors. General observations from the study: Per published reports, the classifier diagnosed cytomegalovirus status with high specificity and sensitivity. The authors enumerated 150 to 200 TCR beta chains as linked to cytomegalovirus. In vitro testing confirmed three CMV-associated chains as specific for CMV antigens.

The CDR3 is 13 amino acids. Trimming took 3 bases from V and 7 from J, leaving 13 bases between them. Looked up from germline, CDR1 is SGHDN and CDR2 is FVKESK. Ten or more counts support this clone. Its antigen is currently unknown. The repertoire was sequenced with immunoSEQ multiplex PCR; TCRdb's copy has only in-frame clones and lacks some. The table lists 150,000 to 200,000 clones, over 85% of them singletons. The donors were members of the 120-subject validation cohort (separate from the roughly 700-subject first cohort). Specimen: PBMCs. The TCR sequence derives from a man aged 18 to 30 in good health and CMV-seropositive. The chain links TRBV14 to TRBJ2-7; weak D call: TRBD1 (5 bases). CDR3 in DNA: TGTGCCAGCAGCCAGACCAGGGTCGGAGAGCAGTACTTC. It translates to CASSQTRVGEQYF.